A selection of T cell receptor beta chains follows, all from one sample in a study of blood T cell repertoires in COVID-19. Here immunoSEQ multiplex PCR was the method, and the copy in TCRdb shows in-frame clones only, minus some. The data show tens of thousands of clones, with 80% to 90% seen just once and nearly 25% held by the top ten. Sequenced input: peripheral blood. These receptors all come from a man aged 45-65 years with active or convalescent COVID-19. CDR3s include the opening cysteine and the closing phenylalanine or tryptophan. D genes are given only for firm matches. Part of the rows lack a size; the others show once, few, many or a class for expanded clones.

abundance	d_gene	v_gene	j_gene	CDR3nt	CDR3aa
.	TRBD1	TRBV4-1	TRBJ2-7	TGCGCCAGCAGCCAGGGACAGGGGGTCGAGCAGTACTTC	CASSQGQGVEQYF
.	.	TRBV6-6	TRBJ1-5	TGTGCCAGCAGTTACCCCGACACAAATCAGCCCCAGCATTTT	CASSYPDTNQPQHF
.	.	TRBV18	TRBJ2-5	TGTGCCAGCTCGCGTCAGGGTTTCCGGGAGACCCAGTACTTC	CASSRQGFRETQYF
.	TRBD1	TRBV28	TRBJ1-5	TGTGCCAGCACCGGGACAGGTTCCAATCAGCCCCAGCATTTT	CASTGTGSNQPQHF
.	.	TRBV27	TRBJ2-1	TGTGCCAGCAGTAAAGGGGGCTCCTACAATGAGCAGTTCTTC	CASSKGGSYNEQFF
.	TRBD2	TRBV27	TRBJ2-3	TGTGCCAGCAGGGGACTAGCGACAGATACGCAGTATTTT	CASRGLATDTQYF
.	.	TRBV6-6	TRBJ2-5	TGTGCCAGCAGTTACTCTGCGGTTCAGGGGGAGACCCAGTACTTC	CASSYSAVQGETQYF
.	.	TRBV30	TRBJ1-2	TGTGCCTGGCCCAGGGGCGACTATGGCTACACCTTC	CAWPRGDYGYTF
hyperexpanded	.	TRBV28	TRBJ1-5	TGTGCCAGCAGTTTAATAGGGGGTAACAATCAGCCCCAGCATTTT	CASSLIGGNNQPQHF
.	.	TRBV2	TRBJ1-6	TGTGCCAGCGGGGCTGACACCTATAATTCACCCCTCCACTTT	CASGADTYNSPLHF
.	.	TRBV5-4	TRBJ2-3	TGTGCCAGCAGCACGGACAGAACGAGCACAGATACGCAGTATTTT	CASSTDRTSTDTQYF
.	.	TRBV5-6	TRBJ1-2	TGTGCCAGCAGCTTGGGTTCGGGGGGGATCAGCTATGGCTACACCTTC	CASSLGSGGISYGYTF
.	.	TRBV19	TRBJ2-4	TGTGCCAGTAGTACGGGACACCCCGGGATGCACATTCAGTACTTC	CASSTGHPGMHIQYF
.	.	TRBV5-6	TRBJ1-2	TGTGCCAGCAGCACGAGCGGGGGCTACACCTTC	CASSTSGGYTF
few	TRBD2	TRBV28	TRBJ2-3	TGTGCCAGCAGTTTAAGCCCCGGTGGGGGGGGAGTGGTGCGGGAGAAGGATACGCAGTATTTT	CASSLSPGGGGVVREKDTQYF
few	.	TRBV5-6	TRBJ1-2	TGTGCCAGCAGCTTGGTACAGGCAGCTAACTATGGCTACACCTTC	CASSLVQAANYGYTF
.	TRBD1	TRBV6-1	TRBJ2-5	TGTGCCAGCAGTGACGGGACAGGCAGGGGAGAGACCCAGTACTTC	CASSDGTGRGETQYF
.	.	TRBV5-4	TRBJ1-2	TGTGCCAGCAGCTTGGGGTCGGTCAACTATGGCTACACCTTC	CASSLGSVNYGYTF
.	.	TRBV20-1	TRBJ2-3	TGCAGTGCTAGTGCGTACACAGATACGCAGTATTTT	CSASAYTDTQYF
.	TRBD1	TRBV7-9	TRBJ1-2	TGTGCCAGCAGCCTAATTACAGGGGGCACCGGCTACACCTTC	CASSLITGGTGYTF